What follows describes a single T cell receptor (beta chain). Its antigen is not known. Researchers ran the PCR with 60 Vbeta and 13 Jbeta primers. Some clones are missing from TCRdb's copy, which holds only in-frame ones; the method was immunoSEQ multiplex PCR. The top ten hold approximately 0.39% of the sample, which has about 200,000 clones, roughly 80% seen once. This record comes from a study of cytomegalovirus exposure and HLA in healthy donors. General study points: Per a prior analysis, the majority of TCR beta V segments were productive roughly 90% or roughly 30% of the time. Both high specificity and high sensitivity reportedly marked the classifier's diagnosis of cytomegalovirus status.

The V gene's germline CDR1 is MNHNS and CDR2 SASEGT. This CDR3 has 13 amino acids. V dropped 5 bases and J dropped 10; count of bases not matched to a gene: 8. The source material was PBMCs. The receptor was derived from a male donor in good health and CMV-seropositive. This chain links TRBV6-1 with TRBJ1-1; 9 bases fit TRBD1. CDR3 region: CASSSGQGTRAFF. In DNA form, the CDR3 reads TGTGCCAGCAGTTCGGGACAGGGTACACGAGCTTTCTTT.